The entry below gives a single T cell receptor (beta chain) sequence along with its context. Its antigen is as yet unknown. The germline CDR1 and CDR2 sequences are SGHTA and FQGTGA. Trimming shortened V by 1 base and J by 2 bases, and 11 bases separated the two germline ends. The CDR3 totals 16 residues. PCR was performed using 60 Vbeta and 13 Jbeta primers. The assay was immunoSEQ multiplex PCR, and TCRdb's table has in-frame clones only and misses some. In total, the table holds approximately 140,000 clones. The data belong to a study of cytomegalovirus exposure and HLA in healthy donors. Study results and caveats: Roughly uniform sequencing depth across donors was assumed, possibly incorrectly. What was likely a sequencing artifact was a cluster of highly shared sequence variants.

This TCR came from a woman aged 50 to 65 in good health and CMV-seronegative. The J gene is TRBJ2-2, the V gene TRBV7-3; weak D call: TRBD2 (6 bases). The sample was PBMCs. The DNA of the CDR3 is TGTGCCAGCAGCTTAATGGGGCGGGGTAACACCGGGGAGCTGTTTTTT. This translates into CASSLMGRGNTGELFF. The variable domain in full, completed from reference TRBV7-3 and TRBJ2-2, reads GAGVSQTPSNKVTEKGKYVELRCDPISGHTALYWYRQSLGQGPEFLIYFQGTGAADDSGLPNDRFFAVRPEGSVSTLKIQRTERGDSAVYLCASSLMGRGNTGELFFGEGSRLTVL.